The 13 T cell receptor beta chains listed next were all sequenced from one sample in a study of T cells in Graves' hyperthyroidism and ophthalmopathy. Amplification of TCR beta CDR3 regions was performed using RNA transcripts as template. The primer set for the first-round RT-PCR of the TCR CDR3 was HTBI. TCRdb fed the multiplex PCR reads into MiXCR, producing one record per CDR3 protein. The sample shows under 650,000 distinct CDR3 sequences, 15% to 20% of them seen only once. Sequenced sample: blood. These receptors all come from a woman in her 30s with Graves' hyperthyroidism.

CDR3 bases: TGTGCCACAGGGGAACGCTCCAATGAGCAGTTCTTC. Its translation is CATGERSNEQFF. The chain links TRBV5-6 to TRBJ2-1, with D maybe TRBD1 (6 bases). V lost 9 bases to trimming and J lost 6 bases, with 13 bases between them. This CDR3 comprises 12 residues. Germline-derived CDR1 and CDR2 are SGHDT and YYEEEE.

This clonotype was counted at least ten times. V and J are TRBV6-1 and TRBJ2-1; D unclear. The V gene's germline CDR1 is MNHNS and CDR2 SASEGT. Trimming took 3 bases from V and 3 from J, leaving 6 bases between them. There are 13 residues in the CDR3. CDR3 protein: CASSELHYNEQFF. The CDR3 DNA reads TGTGCCAGCAGTGAGCTACACTACAATGAGCAGTTCTTC.

This chain joins TRBV4-3 and TRBJ1-6; TRBD1 aligns across 11 bases. The CDR3 covers 17 residues. Germline V lookup: CDR1 LGHNA, CDR2 YSLEER. J gave up 6 bases and V 4 bases, and 8 bases lay outside the gene matches. CDR3 sequence reads: CASSRSRGQGVNSPLHF. DNA for the CDR3: TGCGCCAGCAGCCGAAGCCGGGGACAGGGGGTTAATTCACCCCTCCACTTT.

V gene TRBV6-5 combines with J gene TRBJ2-7; TRBD2 agrees at 7 bases. Trimming removed 0 bases from V and 3 bases from J; junction bases left unmatched: 8. This CDR3 is built from 16 residues. Germline V gene sequence: CDR1 MNHEY, CDR2 SVGAGI. CDR3 sequence reads: CASSYSTAGRIYEQYF. CDR3 nucleotides: TGTGCCAGCAGTTACTCAACAGCGGGAAGAATCTACGAGCAGTACTTC.

J is TRBJ2-1 and V is TRBV5-4; D uncertain. V was pared by 2 bases and J by 9 bases, with 18 bases between. Germline V gene data show CDR1 as SGHNT and CDR2 as YYREEE (reference sequence). There are 15 residues in the CDR3. CDR3 sequence reads: CASSLLAVRLGEQFF. The CDR3 nucleotides are TGTGCCAGCAGCTTACTTGCGGTTCGTTTGGGTGAGCAGTTCTTC. Supplemented by reference TRBV5-4 and TRBJ2-1, the full variable domain reads ETGVTQSPTHLIKTRGQQVTLRCSSQSGHNTVSWYQQALGQGPQFIFQYYREEENGRGNFPPRFSGLQFPNYSSELNVNALELDDSALYLCASSLLAVRLGEQFFGPGTRLTVL.

This clonotype has a count of ten or more. The chain carries TRBV5-8 and TRBJ2-5, with 11 bases fitting TRBD2. CDR1 and CDR2 (germline): SGHTS, YDEGEE. The CDR3 has 16 amino acids. The ends lost 3 bases at V and 4 bases at J; junction bases unmatched: 8. The CDR3 sequence: CASSSTSGRVSETQYF. As DNA, the CDR3 is TGTGCCAGCAGCTCAACTAGCGGGAGAGTGTCAGAGACCCAGTACTTC.

In its sample, this clonotype was seen many times. The V call is TRBV9, the J call TRBJ2-5; 14 bases line up with TRBD2. Trimming took 4 bases from V and 1 from J; bases not matched to a gene: 6. Germline CDR1 and CDR2: SGDLS and YYNGEE. The CDR3 is 17 residues long. CDR3 loop: CASSRGTSGRSQETQYF. The CDR3 DNA is TGTGCCAGCAGCCGCGGGACTAGCGGGAGAAGCCAAGAGACCCAGTACTTC.

The chain carries TRBV20-1 and TRBJ2-2; TRBD2 aligns across 16 bases. The CDR3 runs 19 residues. In germline, CDR1 is DFQATT, CDR2 SNEGSKA (reference sequence). V lost 5 bases and J lost 0; bases outside the gene matches: 9. The CDR3 sequence is CSAQSGTSGRGTNTGELFF. CDR3 DNA: TGCAGTGCTCAGTCCGGGACTAGCGGGAGGGGAACGAACACCGGGGAGCTGTTTTTT.

Many counts were recorded for this clonotype. The rearrangement links TRBV7-2 to TRBJ2-5; no clear D. Germline CDR1 SGHTA, CDR2 FQGNSA. V shed 5 bases and J shed 1 base, with 5 bases lying between them. The CDR3 consists of 12 residues. CDR3 nucleotide sequence: TGTGCCAGCAGCCGACCCCAAGAGACCCAGTACTTC. Amino acid sequence: CASSRPQETQYF.

This clonotype was seen many times. The V call is TRBV7-3, the J call TRBJ2-3; no reliable D call. This CDR3 has 13 amino acids. Germline V gene data show CDR1 as SGHTA and CDR2 as FQGTGA. V was clipped by 1 base and J by 5 bases, with 7 bases between them. CDR3 in amino acids: CASSLNPQDTQYF. The DNA of the CDR3 is TGTGCCAGCAGCTTAAATCCCCAAGATACGCAGTATTTT. Filled out from reference TRBV7-3 and TRBJ2-3, the complete variable domain reads GAGVSQTPSNKVTEKGKYVELRCDPISGHTALYWYRQSLGQGPEFLIYFQGTGAADDSGLPNDRFFAVRPEGSVSTLKIQRTERGDSAVYLCASSLNPQDTQYFGPGTRLTVL.

This clonotype was observed at least ten times. The chain couples TRBV18 to TRBJ1-4; perhaps TRBD1 as D (5 bases). CDR3 length: 13 residues. With 3 bases removed from V and 8 bases from J, the gap between germline ends came to 10 bases. The germline gives CDR1 KGHSH, CDR2 LQKENI. CDR3 in amino acids: CASSPTGPEKLFF. CDR3 sequence (DNA): TGTGCCAGCTCACCTACGGGACCCGAAAAACTGTTTTTT.

This clonotype was observed many times. This rearrangement joins TRBV12-3 or TRBV12-4 to TRBJ2-1; TRBD1 aligns across 9 bases. V shed 7 bases, J shed 8 bases, and the junction held 12 bases outside the gene matches. The length of the CDR3 is 15 residues. The CDR3 DNA reads as TGTGCCAGCAAACCGGGACAGGGTGTAGGCTATGAGCAGTTCTTC. This gives the protein CASKPGQGVGYEQFF.

There are a few counts of this clonotype. In nucleotides, the CDR3 is TGTGCCAGCAGTGTGTACGGGGGGACCCTGGGCTACACCTTC. This encodes CASSVYGGTLGYTF. The rearrangement uses TRBV2 and TRBJ1-2; D might be TRBD1 (5 bases). The CDR3 totals 14 residues. V lost 4 bases, J lost 8 bases, and 17 bases lay in between. Germline CDR1 and CDR2: SNHLY and FYNNEI. Looking up the rest from reference TRBV2 and TRBJ1-2 gives the full variable domain: EPEVTQTPSHQVTQMGQEVILRCVPISNHLYFYWYRQILGQKVEFLVSFYNNEISEKSEIFDDQFSVERPDGSNFTLKIRSTKLEDSAMYFCASSVYGGTLGYTFGSGTRLTVV.